Sequencing of this T cell receptor beta chain was carried out in a study of blood T cell repertoires in COVID-19. Study context: From the United States, Italy and Spain came samples of acute and convalescent COVID-19.

Profiled with immunoSEQ multiplex PCR; TCRdb holds only in-frame clones, not every one. The sample contains under 200,000 clones, 86% of which appear only once. The V and J ends lost 4 bases and 2 bases, in that order; junction bases with no gene match: 4. The V gene's germline CDR1 is SGDLS and CDR2 YYNGEE. The CDR3 has 16 residues. Sequencing was done on a sample of peripheral blood. The chain employs TRBV9 and TRBJ2-5; 14 nucleotides agree with TRBD2. The TCR was taken from a woman aged 55-70 years with COVID-19, enrolled during active disease. The CDR3 sequence is CASSLGTSGGQETQYF. In DNA, the CDR3 is TGTGCCAGCAGCCTTGGGACTAGCGGGGGTCAAGAGACCCAGTACTTC.